This passage covers 9 T cell receptor beta chains from one sample sequenced in a study of blood T cell repertoires in COVID-19. Libraries were prepared by immunoSEQ multiplex PCR; TCRdb keeps only in-frame clonotypes and omits some of them. The sample records about 87,000 clones, approximately 82% being singletons. Sequencing was performed on peripheral blood. The origin of the receptors is a woman in her seventies with acute or convalescent COVID-19.

The J gene is TRBJ2-3, the V gene TRBV7-3; 11 bases map to TRBD2. Trimming at V came to 1 base and at J to 1 base, leaving 4 bases not matched to a gene. The germline V gene has CDR1 SGHTA and CDR2 FQGTGA. The CDR3 sequence is 17 residues long. The CDR3 sequence: CASSLRTSGLGTDTQYF. The CDR3 DNA follows: TGTGCCAGCAGCTTAAGGACTAGCGGGCTCGGCACAGATACGCAGTATTTT.

This clone came up once. This chain joins TRBV6-1 and TRBJ2-7; TRBD2 matches at 7 bases. The CDR3 length is 15 residues. Germline loops: CDR1 MNHNS, CDR2 SASEGT. With V trimmed by 3 bases and J by 2 bases, 7 bases remained unmatched. The CDR3 spells CASSELERGTYEQYF. In nucleotides, the CDR3 is TGTGCCAGCAGTGAGTTAGAGCGGGGTACCTACGAGCAGTACTTC.

This chain connects TRBV29-1 to TRBJ2-3; D is possibly TRBD1 (7 bases). The germline CDR1 and CDR2 sequences are SQVTM and ANQGSEA. The CDR3 sequence is 16 residues long. Trimming removed 1 base from V and 6 bases from J, with 20 bases in between. The CDR3 region is CSVEGSRDRSQDTQYF. The CDR3 DNA sequence: TGCAGCGTTGAAGGGTCGCGGGACAGATCTCAGGATACGCAGTATTTT.

The chain carries TRBV6-5 and TRBJ1-2; the match to TRBD1 covers 7 bases. Germline V gives CDR1 MNHEY, CDR2 SVGAGI. The CDR3 sequence is 15 residues long. J lost 4 bases, V lost 6 bases, and 11 bases had no gene match. This CDR3 is CASRGQAVSFYGYTF. The CDR3 DNA sequence: TGTGCCAGCAGAGGACAGGCCGTTTCCTTCTATGGCTACACCTTC.

The chain links TRBV25-1 to TRBJ1-2; maybe TRBD1 (5 bases). Germline lookup yields CDR1 MGHDK and CDR2 SYGVNS. This CDR3 contains 12 residues. CDR3 region: CATTGGDVGYTF. The CDR3 DNA is TGTGCTACCACGGGAGGGGACGTTGGCTACACCTTC.

This sequence joins TRBV24-1 and TRBJ2-1; 12 bases are shared with TRBD2. The length of the CDR3 is 14 residues. The V gene end was trimmed by 3 bases and the J gene end by 14 bases; junction bases not matched to a gene: 7. Per germline, CDR1 KGHDR and CDR2 SFDVKD. The CDR3 here is CATSDTTSGGKEFF. In DNA form, the CDR3 reads TGTGCCACCAGTGATACTACTAGCGGGGGGAAGGAGTTCTTC.

The chain carries TRBV10-1 and TRBJ2-3; D is perhaps TRBD2 (5 bases). The germline V gene encodes CDR1 WNHNN and CDR2 SYGVQD (reference sequence). With 3 bases removed from V and 5 bases from J, the gap between germline ends came to 6 bases. The CDR3 is 12 residues long. The CDR3 here is CASSDEGDTQYF. CDR3 in DNA: TGCGCCAGCAGTGACGAGGGAGATACGCAGTATTTT.

V usage is TRBV12-3 or TRBV12-4 and J usage is TRBJ1-2; a possible D gene is TRBD1 (6 bases). There are 13 residues in the CDR3. Trimming left V 3 bases short and J 8 bases short, with 13 bases between. The DNA for the CDR3 is TGTGCCAGCAGTTTCGGCAGGGGTCAAGGCTACACCTTC. Its protein product is CASSFGRGQGYTF.

CDR3 sequence (DNA): TGCGCCAGCACGCCGGGCAGATCGACAGCCTACAATGAGCAGTTCTTC. Amino acids: CASTPGRSTAYNEQFF. The chain couples TRBV10-2 to TRBJ2-1, with TRBD1 as a possible D gene (5 bases). The CDR3 sequence is 16 residues long. CDR1 and CDR2 (germline): WSHSY, SAAADI. The V end was cut by 7 bases, the J end by 2 bases, with 18 bases between.